This T cell receptor (beta chain) appears in the sequencing data of a study of shared clonotypes between healthy human individuals. Whole-study results and caveats: Non-shared clonotypes had lower generation probabilities than those shared by all four donors. At large depth, rarefaction still showed sorted-subset sequencing to be incomplete.

Original data processing: Junction-only immunoSEQ data arrived without quality scores, meaning filtering differed. The repertoire was sequenced with immunoSEQ multiplex PCR; TCRdb's copy has only in-frame clones and lacks some. The V and J calls and clone size come from that table; D and trimming were worked out from the DNA. The sample includes roughly 2.6 million clones, approximately 94% seen only once; the top ten take more than 0.12%. V was clipped by 4 bases and J by 8 bases, with 11 bases between them. Germline assignment: CDR1 SGHVS and CDR2 FNYEAQ. The CDR3 covers 12 residues. Partitioning of CD4+ cells yielded a CD45RA+ naive subset and a CD45RA-negative memory subset. As to this clone: Its antigen is not identified.

The sequence was obtained from a man younger than 35 in good health. The chain joins TRBV7-6 to TRBJ1-2, with D unresolved. Input material: naive CD4+ T cells sorted from blood. Subset defined: CD45RA+ positively selected. CDR3 in DNA: TGTGCCAGCAGCTCCTGGGTGGGCGGCTACACCTTC. This sequence encodes CASSSWVGGYTF.